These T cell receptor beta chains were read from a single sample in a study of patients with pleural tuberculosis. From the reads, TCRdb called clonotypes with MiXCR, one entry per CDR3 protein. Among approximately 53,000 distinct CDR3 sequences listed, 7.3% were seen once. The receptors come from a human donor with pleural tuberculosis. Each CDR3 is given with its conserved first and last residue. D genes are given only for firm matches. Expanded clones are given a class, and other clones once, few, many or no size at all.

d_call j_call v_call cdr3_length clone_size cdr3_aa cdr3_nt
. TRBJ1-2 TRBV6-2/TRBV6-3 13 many CASSYPTGHGYTF TGTGCCAGCAGTTACCCCACAGGGCATGGCTACACCTTC
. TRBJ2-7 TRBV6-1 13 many CASSEINEGKKYF TGTGCCAGCAGTGAAATTAATGAGGGGAAGAAGTACTTC
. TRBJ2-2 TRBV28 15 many CASSLGLRLTGELFF TGTGCCAGCAGTTTAGGGCTACGTTTAACCGGGGAGCTGTTTTTT
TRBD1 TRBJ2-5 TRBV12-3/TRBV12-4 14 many CASSPDRVEETQYF TGTGCCAGCAGTCCGGACAGGGTGGAGGAGACCCAGTACTTC
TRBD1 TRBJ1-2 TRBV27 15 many CASSLGGTGVGGYTF TGTGCCAGCAGTTTAGGAGGGACAGGGGTAGGCGGCTACACCTTC
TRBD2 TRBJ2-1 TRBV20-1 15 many CSALTGTSGINEQFF TGCAGTGCCCTTACCGGGACTAGCGGGATTAATGAGCAGTTCTTC
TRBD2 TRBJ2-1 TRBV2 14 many CASSAGTRVDEQFF TGTGCCAGCAGTGCCGGGACTAGAGTCGATGAGCAGTTCTTC
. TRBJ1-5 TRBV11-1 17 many CASSLYGEVAINQPQHF TGTGCCAGCAGCTTATACGGGGAGGTCGCAATAAATCAGCCCCAGCATTTT
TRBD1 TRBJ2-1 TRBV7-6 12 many CASSWTGSEQFF TGTGCCAGCAGCTGGACAGGGTCTGAGCAGTTCTTC
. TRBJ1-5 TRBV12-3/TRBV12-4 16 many CASSLTAWGGNQPQHF TGTGCCAGCAGTTTAACCGCCTGGGGGGGCAATCAGCCCCAGCATTTT
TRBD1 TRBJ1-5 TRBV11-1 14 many CASSDEDRGQPQHF TGTGCCAGCAGCGATGAGGACAGGGGACAGCCCCAGCATTTT
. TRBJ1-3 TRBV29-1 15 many CSVEAWTIWGNTIYF TGCAGCGTTGAAGCCTGGACAATTTGGGGAAACACCATATATTTT
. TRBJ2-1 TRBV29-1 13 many CSVEDGVAHEQFF TGCAGCGTTGAAGATGGGGTAGCCCATGAGCAGTTCTTC
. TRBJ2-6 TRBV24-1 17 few CATSDVPEPSGANVLTF TGTGCCACCAGTGATGTACCGGAACCTTCTGGGGCCAACGTCCTGACTTTC
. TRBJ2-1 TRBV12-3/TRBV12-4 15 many CASSSQGQKNNEQFF TGTGCCAGCAGTAGCCAAGGACAGAAGAACAATGAGCAGTTCTTC
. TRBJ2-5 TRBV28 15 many CASTTNRGGRETQYF TGTGCCAGCACCACTAACAGGGGAGGTCGAGAGACCCAGTACTTC
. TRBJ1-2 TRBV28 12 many CASSLSRPGYTF TGTGCCAGCAGTTTATCGAGGCCAGGCTACACCTTC
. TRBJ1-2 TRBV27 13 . CASSSRIGNGYTF TGTGCCAGCAGTTCCCGGATAGGGAACGGCTACACCTTC
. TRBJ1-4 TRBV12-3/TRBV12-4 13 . CASSPSPNEKLFF TGTGCCAGCAGTCCCTCCCCTAATGAAAAACTGTTTTTT
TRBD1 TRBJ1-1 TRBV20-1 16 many CSARDTRDSNPLQAFF TGCAGTGCTAGAGATACACGGGACAGTAACCCCTTGCAGGCTTTCTTT
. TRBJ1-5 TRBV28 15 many CASTRGGYSNQPQHF TGTGCCAGCACCCGGGGCGGATATAGCAATCAGCCCCAGCATTTT
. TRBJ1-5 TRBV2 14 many CASSENSGNQPQHF TGTGCCAGCAGTGAAAATTCGGGTAATCAGCCCCAGCATTTT
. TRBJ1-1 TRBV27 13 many CASSFSTDTEAFF TGTGCCAGCAGTTTCTCGACGGACACTGAAGCTTTCTTT
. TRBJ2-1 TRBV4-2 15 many CASSQKSGVGDEQFF TGTGCCAGCAGCCAAAAATCGGGAGTTGGAGATGAGCAGTTCTTC
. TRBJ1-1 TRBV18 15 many CASSPPSVMNTEAFF TGTGCCAGCTCACCACCGAGCGTCATGAACACTGAAGCTTTCTTT
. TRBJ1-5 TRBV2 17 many CASSEARWGRWDQPQHF TGTGCCAGCAGTGAAGCGCGTTGGGGTAGGTGGGATCAGCCCCAGCATTTT
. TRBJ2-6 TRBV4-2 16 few CASSPLGGTGANVLTF TGTGCCAGCAGCCCCCTCGGGGGTACTGGGGCCAACGTCCTGACTTTC
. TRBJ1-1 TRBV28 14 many CASSLYTAHTEAFF TGTGCCAGCAGTTTATATACGGCTCACACTGAAGCTTTCTTT
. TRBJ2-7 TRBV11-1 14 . CASSSSGAPYEQYF TGTGCCAGCAGCTCCTCCGGGGCCCCCTACGAGCAGTACTTC
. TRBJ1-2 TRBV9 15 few CASSVNRDGNYGYTF TGTGCCAGCAGCGTAAACCGGGACGGCAACTATGGCTACACCTTC
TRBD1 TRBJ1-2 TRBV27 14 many CASSFAQGASGYTF TGTGCCAGCAGCTTTGCCCAGGGGGCGTCTGGCTACACCTTC
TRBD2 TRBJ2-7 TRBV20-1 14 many CSATRLAGVREQYF TGCAGTGCTACCAGACTAGCGGGAGTAAGAGAGCAGTACTTC
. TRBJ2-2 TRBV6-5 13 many CASSYKGSGELFF TGTGCCAGCAGTTACAAGGGTTCCGGGGAGCTGTTTTTT
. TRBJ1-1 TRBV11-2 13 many CASSGGRTTEAFF TGTGCCAGCAGCGGAGGACGGACGACTGAAGCTTTCTTT
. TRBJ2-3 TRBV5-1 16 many CASSLGQLTGTDTQYF TGCGCCAGCAGCTTGGGCCAATTAACGGGCACAGATACGCAGTATTTT
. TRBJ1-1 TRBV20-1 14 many CSAPSEGMNTEAFF TGCAGTGCTCCCTCGGAGGGCATGAACACTGAAGCTTTCTTT
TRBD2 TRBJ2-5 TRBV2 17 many CASSESGPASGQETQYF TGTGCCAGCAGTGAATCGGGGCCGGCTAGCGGACAAGAGACCCAGTACTTC
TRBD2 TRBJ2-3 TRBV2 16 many CASSEGLAGGTDTQYF TGTGCCAGCAGTGAAGGGCTAGCGGGGGGCACAGATACGCAGTATTTT